These 20 T cell receptor beta chains originate from one sample sequenced in a study of early T cells in non-severe SARS-CoV-2 infection. TCRdb reprocessed the 5' RACE reads with MiXCR, giving one entry per CDR3 protein. The repertoire consists of some 54,000 distinct CDR3 sequences, with about 10% occurring once and the leading ten covering about 9.4%. The sample comprised whole blood. The receptors come from an adult who was a healthcare worker with PCR-confirmed SARS-CoV-2 infection or an uninfected control (not recorded which).

This clonotype was counted many times. The chain joins TRBV5-6 to TRBJ2-3, with D perhaps assigned TRBD1 or TRBD2 (5 bases each). Trimming left V 2 bases short and J 4 bases short, with 8 bases between. Germline V gives CDR1 SGHDT, CDR2 YYEEEE. The CDR3 has 13 amino acids. CDR3 in DNA: TGTGCCAGCAGCTTCCGGGGCGCAGATACGCAGTATTTT. Residues: CASSFRGADTQYF.

The chain links TRBV4-1 to TRBJ2-1; 7 bases line up with TRBD2. With 0 bases clipped from V and 8 bases from J, the junction kept 7 bases outside the gene matches. Per germline, CDR1 MGHRA and CDR2 YSYEKL. The CDR3 has 15 amino acids. In nucleotides, the CDR3 is TGCGCCAGCAGCCAAGAACGAGCGGGAAGATATGAGCAGTTCTTC. Translating gives CASSQERAGRYEQFF.

This chain links TRBV12-2 with TRBJ1-2; the tabulated D call, TRBD1, remains unverified against the DNA. TRBV12-2 is termed a pseudogene. CDR3 length equals 18 residues. DNA for the CDR3: TGTGCAAGTCGCTTATCCCGGGGACGGAGGAACCCTAACTATGGCTACACCTTC. It specifies CASRLSRGRRNPNYGYTF.

Ten or more counts support this clonotype. This chain joins TRBV12-3 or TRBV12-4 and TRBJ1-3; no definite D call. The CDR3 length is 14 residues. The germline V and J ends were trimmed by 6 bases and 3 bases, with 12 bases remaining between them. Here the CDR3 DNA reads TGTGCCAGCAGCCCCGCGCGGGGTGGAAACACCATATATTTT. Amino acids: CASSPARGGNTIYF.

This clonotype occurred many times. This chain joins TRBV27 and TRBJ2-6; D may be TRBD1 (6 bases). The CDR3 covers 17 residues. Germline loops: CDR1 MNHEY, CDR2 SMNVEV (reference sequence). V gave up 6 bases and J gave up 0 bases, with 15 bases separating them. This CDR3 is CASSRQELLSGANVLTF. In nucleotides, the CDR3 is TGTGCCAGCAGCCGACAGGAATTACTCTCTGGGGCCAACGTCCTGACTTTC.

This chain joins TRBV10-3 and TRBJ2-1, with D maybe TRBD1 (5 bases). Germline CDR1 reads ENHRY; CDR2 reads SYGVKD. The CDR3 length is 13 residues. Trimming left V 11 bases short and J 0 bases short, with 11 bases between. In DNA, the CDR3 is TGTGCCGTATTAGGGGCCTCCTACAATGAGCAGTTCTTC. Its protein is CAVLGASYNEQFF.

This clonotype has at least ten counts. The rearrangement links TRBV5-1 to TRBJ1-1; D is ambiguous. The ends were cut back, 4 bases at V and 0 bases at J, with 16 bases in the middle. Germline CDR1 SGHRS, CDR2 YFSETQ. The CDR3 is 16 residues long. CDR3 in DNA: TGCGCCAGCAGCGGACTAGACATGGGGATGAACACTGAAGCTTTCTTT. Translating it yields CASSGLDMGMNTEAFF. Drawing the rest from reference TRBV5-1 and TRBJ1-1, the complete variable domain is KAGVTQTPRYLIKTRGQQVTLSCSPISGHRSVSWYQQTPGQGLQFLFEYFSETQRNKGNFPGRFSGRQFSNSRSEMNVSTLELGDSALYLCASSGLDMGMNTEAFFGQGTRLTVV.

This clonotype was counted many times. This chain links TRBV12-3 or TRBV12-4 with TRBJ2-1; 8 positions match TRBD1. V shed 6 bases and J 12 bases; nucleotides not matched to a gene: 7. The CDR3 is 12 amino acids. The CDR3 nucleotides read TGTGCCAGCAGCCCTTTTGGGACAGGGCAGTTCTTC. As protein: CASSPFGTGQFF.

The sample holds many counts of this clonotype. The genes are TRBV6-5 and TRBJ1-4; no reliable D call. CDR1 is MNHEY and CDR2 is SVGAGI in the germline V gene. There are 13 residues in the CDR3. Trimming left V 7 bases short and J 4 bases short, with 10 bases between. The CDR3 region is CASKARNNEKLFF. The CDR3 bases are TGTGCCAGCAAGGCGAGGAATAATGAAAAACTGTTTTTT.

This clonotype was observed at least ten times. The chain joins TRBV28 to TRBJ2-7, with TRBD2 matching 12 bases. Germline V CDR1 and CDR2: MDHEN, SYDVKM. CDR3 length: 15 amino acids. V trimming: 6 bases; J trimming: 4 bases; junction bases outside the gene matches: 7. The CDR3 DNA reads as TGTGCCAGCAGCAGGACTAGCGGGGATGGATACGAGCAGTACTTC. It translates to CASSRTSGDGYEQYF.

This clonotype was detected only a few times. This rearrangement joins TRBV11-3 to TRBJ2-1, with a tentative D call TRBD2 (6 bases). Trimming left V 5 bases short and J 9 bases short, with 14 bases between. The length of the CDR3 is 13 residues. Germline CDR1 SGHNT, CDR2 YENEEA. The CDR3 loop reads CASSPGGEGEQFF. CDR3 nucleotide sequence: TGTGCCAGCAGCCCCGGGGGAGAAGGTGAGCAGTTCTTC.

This chain links TRBV20-1 with TRBJ1-2, with D perhaps TRBD1 (5 bases). Germline V gene data show CDR1 as DFQATT and CDR2 as SNEGSKA (reference sequence). V lost 1 base to trimming and J lost 5 bases, with 11 bases between them. CDR3 length: 13 residues. In DNA, the CDR3 is TGCAGTGCTAGAGGAAATCAGGGTTATGGCTACACCTTC. Encoded protein: CSARGNQGYGYTF.

This clonotype was picked up a small number of times. Here the CDR3 DNA reads TGTGCCAGCAGCGGGCAGGAGGGCGAGCAGTACTTC. Its translation is CASSGQEGEQYF. The chain carries TRBV9 and TRBJ2-7, with D maybe TRBD2 (6 bases). Germline loops: CDR1 SGDLS, CDR2 YYNGEE. The CDR3 length is 12 residues. V gave up 3 bases and J gave up 6 bases, with 10 bases separating them.

There are a few counts of this clonotype. The gene calls are TRBV4-2 and TRBJ2-2; 7 bases fit TRBD1. With V trimmed by 6 bases and J by 10 bases, 5 bases remained unmatched. Germline V gene lookup returns CDR1 LGHNA and CDR2 YNFKEQ. The CDR3 is made up of 12 amino acids. CDR3 nucleotides: TGTGCCAGCAGAGGAGACAGGGCGGAGCTGTTTTTT. Translation gives CASRGDRAELFF.

This clonotype was detected many times. The J gene is TRBJ1-1, the V gene TRBV12-3 or TRBV12-4; D is unclear. The CDR3 loop spans 13 amino acids. The germline V and J ends were trimmed by 2 bases and 1 base, with 5 bases remaining between them. The CDR3 here is CASSLIGNTEAFF. The CDR3 nucleotides are TGTGCCAGCAGTTTAATAGGGAACACTGAAGCTTTCTTT.

This clonotype has a handful of counts. V usage is TRBV25-1 and J usage is TRBJ2-7; possibly TRBD2 for D (6 bases). Germline loops: CDR1 MGHDK, CDR2 SYGVNS. V was pared by 4 bases and J by 5 bases, with 12 bases between. The CDR3 totals 13 residues. CDR3 nucleotides: TGTGCCAGCAGTGGACTAGTAGTAGACGAGCAGTACTTC. Translating gives CASSGLVVDEQYF.

This clonotype was counted ten times or more. This rearrangement joins TRBV20-1 to TRBJ1-5; D remains unclear. Germline CDR1 and CDR2: DFQATT and SNEGSKA (reference sequence). This CDR3 has 13 amino acids. Trimming pared 3 bases from V and 2 bases from J, leaving 8 bases between. CDR3 loop: CSASGERNQPQHF. The CDR3, as DNA: TGCAGTGCTAGCGGGGAACGCAATCAGCCCCAGCATTTT.

The chain joins TRBV21-1 to TRBJ1-6. TRBV21-1 is labeled a pseudogene. This CDR3 is 16 amino acids long. The CDR3 nucleotides are TGTGCCAGCCACCTACCTGGTTGGCCCTATAATTCACCCCTCCACTTT. Amino acid sequence: CASHLPGWPYNSPLHF.

The chain couples TRBV2 to TRBJ2-5; 8 positions match TRBD1. The ends lost 8 bases at V and 5 bases at J; junction bases unmatched: 10. The CDR3 is 14 residues long. The germline V gene has CDR1 SNHLY and CDR2 FYNNEI. The CDR3 bases are TGTGCCAGCGGGGGCAGGGGGCGCCGGGAGACCCAGTACTTC. This gives the protein CASGGRGRRETQYF.

In its sample, this clonotype was seen a few times. The chain recombines TRBV27 with TRBJ2-6; 12 nucleotides match TRBD1. Germline-derived CDR1 and CDR2 are MNHEY and SMNVEV (reference sequence). This CDR3 spans 18 amino acids. V gave up 5 bases and J gave up 3 bases; unmatched junction bases: 8. In DNA form, the CDR3 reads TGTGCCAGCAGTCGGGACAGGGGGCTGCTGGATGGGGCCAACGTCCTGACTTTC. As protein: CASSRDRGLLDGANVLTF.